One sample yielded the 31 T cell receptor beta chains listed below, sequenced in a study of blood T cells in healthy people across ages. A sample-barcoded 5' primer and a J-beta primer mix were used in a second PCR of about 7 to 12 cycles. TCRdb processed the 5' RACE reads anew with MiXCR; each CDR3 protein has one entry. The repertoire consists of approximately 810,000 distinct CDR3 sequences, with 29% occurring once and the leading ten covering 15% to 20%. The sample taken for sequencing was blood. These receptors all stem from a woman over 75 in good health.

Turning to this clonotype: A much larger clone lies a single base off, so this may be a read error. CDR3 DNA: TGTGCCATCGGTGGGAGGGCTAGCGGGGGCCGCCAAGAGACCCAGTACTTC. It encodes CAIGGRASGGRQETQYF. The J gene is TRBJ2-5, the V gene TRBV10-3; 10 bases agree with TRBD2. CDR3 size: 17 residues. V trimming: 8 bases; J trimming: 1 base; junction bases outside the gene matches: 13. Germline V gene lookup returns CDR1 ENHRY and CDR2 SYGVKD.

This clonotype was recorded a few times. The chain has TRBV3-1 and TRBJ2-7; 12 bases match TRBD2. V lost 1 base and J lost 9; bases outside the gene matches: 4. Germline V CDR1 and CDR2: LGHDT, YNNKEL (reference sequence). The length of the CDR3 is 14 residues. The CDR3 bases are TGTGCCAGCAGCCAAGGACTAGCGGGGGTCAGGCAGTACTTC. This gives the protein CASSQGLAGVRQYF.

A note on this clonotype: A single base separates this from a much larger clone, so it may be a read error. The V call is TRBV3-1, the J call TRBJ2-5; the match to TRBD1 covers 9 bases. CDR3 length: 15 residues. Germline CDR1 reads LGHDT; CDR2 reads YNNKEL (reference sequence). Trimming removed 4 bases from V and 11 bases from J; junction bases left unmatched: 14. In nucleotides, the CDR3 is TGTGCCAGCAGCCGGGGGACAGGGCTTGTCAATGAGCAGTACTTC. This encodes CASSRGTGLVNEQYF.

There are a few counts of this clonotype. The gene calls are TRBV30 and TRBJ1-5; no clear D. CDR3 length: 13 amino acids. V was pared by 2 bases and J by 7 bases, with 12 bases between. Germline V CDR1 and CDR2: GTSNPN, SVGIG (reference sequence). CDR3 in DNA: TGTGCCTGGAGTCCGAGGGCCAACCAGCCCCAGCATTTT. Its translation is CAWSPRANQPQHF.

This clonotype was seen a few times. The chain employs TRBV6-2 or TRBV6-3 and TRBJ2-2; possibly TRBD1 for D (8 bases). Trimming pared 6 bases from V and 7 bases from J, leaving 18 bases between. The germline gives CDR1 MNHEY, CDR2 SVGEGT. The CDR3 totals 15 residues. The CDR3, as DNA: TGTGCCAGCAGCCTCCTACAGGGGGGGAACGGGGAGCTGTTTTTT. Its translation: CASSLLQGGNGELFF.

This chain connects TRBV20-1 to TRBJ2-1, with D maybe TRBD1 (8 bases). The CDR3 covers 15 residues. The V gene's germline CDR1 is DFQATT and CDR2 SNEGSKA (reference sequence). Deletions cut 5 bases from V and 5 bases from J, with 19 bases between. The CDR3 coding sequence is TGCAGTGCTCCCAGGGGGCGGGGGATCGACAATGAGCAGTTCTTC. This encodes CSAPRGRGIDNEQFF.

This chain uses TRBV18 with TRBJ2-5; D is uncertain. Germline assignment: CDR1 KGHSH and CDR2 LQKENI. CDR3 length equals 14 residues. Trimming shortened V by 2 bases and J by 5 bases, and 12 bases separated the two germline ends. The DNA for the CDR3 is TGTGCCAGCTCACCATCGACCGTGGGGGAGACCCAGTACTTC. Its translation is CASSPSTVGETQYF.

V usage is TRBV15 and J usage is TRBJ1-2, with 7 positions matching TRBD1. This CDR3 region has 15 residues. The V segment lost 3 bases and the J segment 2 bases; nucleotides outside the gene matches: 6. CDR1 and CDR2 from the germline V gene are LNHNV and YYDKDF (reference sequence). The chain's CDR3 is CATSRDKGQNYGYTF. Written as DNA, the CDR3 is TGTGCCACCAGCAGGGATAAGGGACAGAACTATGGCTACACCTTC.

This clonotype was seen a single time. The V gene is TRBV5-1, the J gene TRBJ2-5; 8 bases line up with TRBD2. CDR1 and CDR2 (germline): SGHRS, YFSETQ. Trimming took 0 bases from V and 11 from J; bases not matched to a gene: 9. The CDR3 covers 14 residues. The CDR3 reads CASSLEGLDNEQYF. The DNA for the CDR3 is TGCGCCAGCAGCTTGGAGGGACTAGACAATGAGCAGTACTTC.

The chain joins TRBV4-1 to TRBJ1-5; unclear D gene. Germline values: CDR1 MGHRA, CDR2 YSYEKL. The CDR3 runs 13 residues. Trimming stripped 1 base from V and 9 bases from J, with 10 bases between. CDR3 region: CASSQGTDPPQHF. The DNA of the CDR3 is TGCGCCAGCAGCCAAGGAACCGACCCGCCCCAGCATTTT.

To note about this clonotype: Compared with germline, one end of the junction differs, possibly owing to a read error. The genes are TRBV20-1 and TRBJ2-2, with 11 bases aligning to TRBD2. CDR1 and CDR2 from the germline V gene are DFQATT and SNEGSKA (reference sequence). CDR3 length equals 17 residues. The CDR3 DNA is TGCAGTGCCAGAGGGTCTAGCGGGGGGACCTCCACCGGGGAGCTGTTTTTT. It codes for CSARGSSGGTSTGELFF.

The rearrangement uses TRBV7-8 and TRBJ1-2; 7 bases match TRBD1. The V segment lost 0 bases and the J segment 2 bases; nucleotides outside the gene matches: 6. There are 16 residues in the CDR3. CDR1 and CDR2 from the germline V gene are SGHVS and FQNEAQ. CDR3 sequence: CASSLARTGSNYGYTF. CDR3 nucleotide sequence: TGTGCCAGCAGCTTAGCCCGGACAGGTTCAAACTATGGCTACACCTTC.

Ten or more counts support this clonotype. The chain carries TRBV24-1 and TRBJ2-1; TRBD1 aligns across 8 bases. V lost 4 bases, J lost 6 bases, and 7 bases stayed unmatched. This CDR3 contains 15 residues. Germline V lookup: CDR1 KGHDR, CDR2 SFDVKD. CDR3 loop: CATSEATGAGNEQFF. The CDR3 DNA reads as TGTGCCACCAGTGAAGCGACAGGGGCAGGCAATGAGCAGTTCTTC.

The sample holds many counts of this clonotype. This sequence joins TRBV12-3 or TRBV12-4 and TRBJ1-5, with D maybe TRBD1 (5 bases). Trimming took off 3 bases at V and 2 bases at J, with 8 bases between the two ends. There are 14 residues in the CDR3. CDR3 protein: CASSFGAGNQPQHF. CDR3 nucleotide sequence: TGTGCCAGCAGTTTTGGGGCGGGCAATCAGCCCCAGCATTTT.

J is TRBJ2-7 and V is TRBV28; 8 bases agree with TRBD1. Trimming at V came to 2 bases and at J to 3 bases, leaving 6 bases not matched to a gene. CDR3 length: 15 amino acids. The germline V gene encodes CDR1 MDHEN and CDR2 SYDVKM. Here the CDR3 DNA reads TGTGCCAGCAGTTTAAGAGGACAGGGACGCTACGAGCAGTACTTC. Translation gives CASSLRGQGRYEQYF.

This clonotype was recorded a few times. A much larger clonotype is one base distant, so this may be a read error. The chain combines TRBV7-2 with TRBJ2-5; 9 positions agree with TRBD1. CDR3 size: 15 residues. V lost 3 bases and J lost 11; bases outside the gene matches: 13. Germline V gene sequence: CDR1 SGHTA, CDR2 FQGNSA. The CDR3 is CASSFYGTGRGEQYF. The CDR3 bases are TGTGCCAGCAGCTTCTATGGGACAGGGAGGGGAGAGCAGTACTTC.

The chain has TRBV10-3 and TRBJ1-6; D may be TRBD1 (6 bases). The CDR3 has 14 residues. CDR1 and CDR2 (germline): ENHRY, SYGVKD. Trimming stripped 6 bases from V and 10 bases from J, with 16 bases between. The CDR3 nucleotides read TGTGCCATCAGGGGGGCAGGGGCGCGGTCACCCCTCCACTTT. It encodes CAIRGAGARSPLHF.

Of note for this clonotype: A much larger clone lies one base from this, so it may be a read error. V usage is TRBV6-1 and J usage is TRBJ2-7; perhaps TRBD1 as D (7 bases). Per germline, CDR1 MNHNS and CDR2 SASEGT. The length of the CDR3 is 15 residues. Trimming left V 4 bases short and J 12 bases short, with 25 bases between. The chain's CDR3 is CASSGSTGTFETRYF. The CDR3, as DNA: TGTGCCAGCAGTGGGTCGACAGGGACTTTTGAGACCCGGTACTTC.

The gene calls are TRBV7-2 and TRBJ2-1, with TRBD1 matching 9 bases. This CDR3 contains 16 residues. With 11 bases clipped from V and 4 bases from J, the junction kept 15 bases outside the gene matches. Germline CDR1 SGHTA, CDR2 FQGNSA. The CDR3 DNA reads TGTGCCGGCACCCCGTGGGGACAGGGACTTTACAATGAGCAGTTCTTC. Residues: CAGTPWGQGLYNEQFF.

V is TRBV20-1 and J is TRBJ2-7, with 7 positions matching TRBD2. Germline V lookup: CDR1 DFQATT, CDR2 SNEGSKA (reference sequence). CDR3 length: 14 amino acids. Germline trimming cut 0 bases from V and 5 bases from J; bases unmatched to any gene: 7. The CDR3 DNA reads TGCAGTGCTAGAGATGAGCCCACTAGCGACGAGCAGTACTTC. Encoded protein: CSARDEPTSDEQYF.

This clonotype appeared a few times. The junction does not match germline at one end; this may be a read error. V and J are TRBV9 and TRBJ2-3; 7 bases match TRBD2. The CDR3 is made up of 17 amino acids. Germline V CDR1 and CDR2: SGDLS, YYNGEE. In DNA form, the CDR3 reads TGTGCCAGCAGCGTCCCGGGGAGGGGCGGCAACACAGATACGCGGTATTTT. Protein: CASSVPGRGGNTDTRYF.

This clonotype was detected ten times or more. The chain joins TRBV6-6 to TRBJ2-5; 12 bases fit TRBD2. Germline values: CDR1 MNHNY, CDR2 SVGAGI (reference sequence). The V and J ends lost 6 bases and 5 bases, in that order; junction bases with no gene match: 10. The CDR3 is made up of 16 amino acids. DNA of the CDR3: TGTGCCAGCAGCACACTAGCGGGGGGTTTGATGGAGACCCAGTACTTC. Translated: CASSTLAGGLMETQYF.

The chain employs TRBV18 and TRBJ1-2; D uncertain. CDR1 and CDR2 from the germline V gene are KGHSH and LQKENI. The V and J ends lost 3 bases and 12 bases respectively, with 23 bases between them. This CDR3 contains 15 residues. CDR3 DNA: TGTGCCAGCTCACCGCGGTTCTTAGACACCGCAGACCACACCTTC. Amino acids: CASSPRFLDTADHTF.

This clonotype was seen ten or more times. The genes are TRBV20-1 and TRBJ1-5; TRBD1 might be the D (6 bases). The V end lost 8 bases, the J end lost 2 bases, and 19 bases lay between the germline ends. CDR1 DFQATT and CDR2 SNEGSKA come from the germline V gene (reference sequence). The CDR3 length is 15 residues. CDR3 residues: CSSKGGVWGNQPQHF. The CDR3 DNA follows: TGCAGTTCTAAGGGGGGGGTATGGGGCAATCAGCCCCAGCATTTT.

This clonotype was seen just once. A junction boundary mismatches the germline segment, possibly from a read error. The chain employs TRBV3-1 and TRBJ2-3; TRBD1 aligns across 11 bases. The germline V gene has CDR1 LGHDT and CDR2 YNNKEL (reference sequence). This CDR3 is built from 17 residues. CDR3 sequence reads: CVSSRTPRDRGADTQYF. The CDR3 DNA follows: TGTGTCAGCAGCCGAACTCCCAGGGACAGGGGGGCAGATACGCAGTATTTT.

Comment on this clonotype: A much larger clone lies a single base off, so this may be a read error. The CDR3 is CGAKTGTYEQYF. As DNA, the CDR3 is TGCGGGGCAAAGACAGGGACCTACGAGCAGTACTTC. The rearrangement joins TRBV20-1 to TRBJ2-7; 7 positions agree with TRBD1. Per the germline V gene, CDR1 is DFQATT and CDR2 is SNEGSKA (reference sequence). This CDR3 has 12 residues.

The chain has TRBV20-1 and TRBJ2-3; 10 bases are a match to TRBD2. CDR1 is DFQATT and CDR2 is SNEGSKA in the germline V gene (reference sequence). The CDR3 runs to 16 residues. V gave up 0 bases and J gave up 8 bases; unmatched junction bases: 11. This CDR3 reads CSARDVQRGGRGTQYF. In DNA form, the CDR3 reads TGCAGTGCTAGAGATGTCCAGCGGGGGGGCCGGGGTACGCAGTATTTT.

There are many counts of this clonotype. The gene calls are TRBV6-6 and TRBJ2-1; 15 nucleotides align to TRBD2. The trim removed 4 bases at V and 7 bases at J, leaving 8 bases unmatched. The CDR3 spans 17 residues. Germline V gene sequence: CDR1 MNHNY, CDR2 SVGAGI (reference sequence). The DNA of the CDR3 is TGTGCCAGCAGTTCCACTTCCGGGACTAGCGGGGGGAATGAGCAGTTCTTC. Protein sequence: CASSSTSGTSGGNEQFF.

This clonotype has a count of ten or more. The genes are TRBV6-5 and TRBJ1-5; D not resolved. Looked up from germline, CDR1 is MNHEY and CDR2 is SVGAGI. This CDR3 has 13 amino acids. The V and J ends lost 2 bases and 6 bases respectively, with 8 bases between them. This CDR3 is CASSYMVGQPQHF. CDR3 DNA sequence: TGTGCCAGCAGTTACATGGTTGGTCAGCCCCAGCATTTT.

This clonotype has ten or more counts. The chain is built from TRBV20-1 and TRBJ1-4; unclear D gene. Looked up from germline, CDR1 is DFQATT and CDR2 is SNEGSKA (reference sequence). This CDR3 has 15 residues. Trimming removed 6 bases from V and 4 bases from J, with 18 bases in between. CDR3 loop: CSASLRAPGNEKLFF. The CDR3 nucleotides are TGCAGTGCAAGCTTGAGGGCGCCGGGTAATGAAAAACTGTTTTTT.

Turning to this clonotype: A read error may account for a junction end that differs from germline. V and J are TRBV6-2 or TRBV6-3 and TRBJ1-5; D remains ambiguous. The CDR3 covers 16 residues. The germline gives CDR1 MNHEY, CDR2 SVGEGT. As DNA, the CDR3 is TGTGCCAGCGGAACCATGTGGGTCTATAGCGATCAGCCCCAGCATTTT. Translated, it gives CASGTMWVYSDQPQHF.